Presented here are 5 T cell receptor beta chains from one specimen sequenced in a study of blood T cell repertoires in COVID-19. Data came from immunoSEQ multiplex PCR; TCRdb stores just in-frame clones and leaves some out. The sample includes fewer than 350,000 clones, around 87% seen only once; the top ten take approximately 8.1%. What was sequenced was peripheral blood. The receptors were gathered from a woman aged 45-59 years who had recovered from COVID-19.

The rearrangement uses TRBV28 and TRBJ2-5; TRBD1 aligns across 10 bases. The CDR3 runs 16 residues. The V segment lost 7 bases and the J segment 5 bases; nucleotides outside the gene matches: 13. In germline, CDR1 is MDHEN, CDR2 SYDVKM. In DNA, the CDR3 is TGTGCCAGCACTATAGGACAGGGGGTATCTTGGGAGACCCAGTACTTC. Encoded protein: CASTIGQGVSWETQYF.

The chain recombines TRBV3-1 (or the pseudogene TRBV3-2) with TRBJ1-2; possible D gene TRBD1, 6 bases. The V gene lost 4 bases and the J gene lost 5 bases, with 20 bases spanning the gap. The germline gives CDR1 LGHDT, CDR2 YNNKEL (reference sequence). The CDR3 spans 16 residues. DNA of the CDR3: TGTGCCAGCAGCCCATCCTTAGCGCAGGGGAGATATGGCTACACCTTC. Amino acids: CASSPSLAQGRYGYTF.

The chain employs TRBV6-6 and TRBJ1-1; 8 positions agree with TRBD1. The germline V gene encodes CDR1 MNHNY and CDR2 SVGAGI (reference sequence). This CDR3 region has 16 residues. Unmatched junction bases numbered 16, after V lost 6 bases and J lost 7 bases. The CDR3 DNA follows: TGTGCCAGCAGCGGACTACAGGGGGTCCGCCCCGATGAAGCTTTCTTT. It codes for CASSGLQGVRPDEAFF.

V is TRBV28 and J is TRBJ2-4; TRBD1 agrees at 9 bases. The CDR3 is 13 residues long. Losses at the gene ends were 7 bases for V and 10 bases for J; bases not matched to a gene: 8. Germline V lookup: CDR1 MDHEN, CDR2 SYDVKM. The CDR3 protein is CASNPGQGDIQYF. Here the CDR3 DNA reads TGTGCCAGCAATCCGGGACAGGGAGATATTCAGTACTTC. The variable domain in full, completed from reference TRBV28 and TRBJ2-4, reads DVKVTQSSRYLVKRTGEKVFLECVQDMDHENMFWYRQDPGLGLRLIYFSYDVKMKEKGDIPEGYSVSREKKERFSLILESASTNQTSMYLCASNPGQGDIQYFGAGTRLSVL.

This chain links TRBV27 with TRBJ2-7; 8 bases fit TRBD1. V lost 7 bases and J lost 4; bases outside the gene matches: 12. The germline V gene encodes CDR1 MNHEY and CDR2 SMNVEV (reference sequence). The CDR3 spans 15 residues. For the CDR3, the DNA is TGTGCCAGCACCAAGTCATGGACAGGGATATACGAGCAGTACTTC. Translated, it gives CASTKSWTGIYEQYF.